Detailed here is one T cell receptor beta chain. Its antigen is unidentified. This sample is part of a study of cytomegalovirus exposure and HLA in healthy donors. Study context: Both the 100 to 150 validation repertoires and the 600 to 700 first-cohort repertoires used the same platform, as reported by a later analysis.

The germline gives CDR1 SGHTA, CDR2 FQGTGA. The length of the CDR3 is 12 residues. V was shortened by 2 bases and J by 7 bases, with 6 bases between the two germline ends. TCRdb's table, derived via immunoSEQ multiplex PCR, lists solely in-frame clones and lacks some. The sample has roughly 50,000 clones; just over 90% are singletons. Study-level points and caveats: TCR sequences were mostly rare, though some public TCRs occurred in many donors. According to a later analysis, TCR clusters from the first cohort tended to co-occur in the roughly 130 validation repertoires.

The receptor comes from a woman aged 18-29 years in good health and CMV-seropositive. The chain carries TRBV7-3 and TRBJ2-1, with D maybe TRBD1 (5 bases). Sequencing input: PBMCs. The CDR3 region has the DNA TGTGCCAGCAGCTTACAGGGAAATGAGCAGTTCTTC. This sequence encodes CASSLQGNEQFF.